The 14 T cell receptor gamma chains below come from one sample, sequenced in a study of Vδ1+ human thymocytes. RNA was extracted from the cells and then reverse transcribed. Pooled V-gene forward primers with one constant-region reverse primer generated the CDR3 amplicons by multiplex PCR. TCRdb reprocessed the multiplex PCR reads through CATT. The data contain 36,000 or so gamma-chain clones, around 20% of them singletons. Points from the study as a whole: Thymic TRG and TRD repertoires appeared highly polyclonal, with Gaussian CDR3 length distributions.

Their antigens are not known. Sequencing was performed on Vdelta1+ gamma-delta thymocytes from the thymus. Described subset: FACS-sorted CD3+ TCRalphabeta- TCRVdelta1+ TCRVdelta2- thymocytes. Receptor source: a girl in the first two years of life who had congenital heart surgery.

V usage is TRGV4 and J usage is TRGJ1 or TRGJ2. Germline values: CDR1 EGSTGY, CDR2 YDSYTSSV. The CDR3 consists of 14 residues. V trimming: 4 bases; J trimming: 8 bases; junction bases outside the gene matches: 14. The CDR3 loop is CATWDGAFGHKKLF. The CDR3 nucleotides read TGTGCCACCTGGGACGGAGCCTTTGGGCATAAGAAACTCTTT.

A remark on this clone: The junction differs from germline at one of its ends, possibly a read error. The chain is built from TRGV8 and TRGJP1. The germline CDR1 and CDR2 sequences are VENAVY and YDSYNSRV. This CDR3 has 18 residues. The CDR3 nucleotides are TGTGCCGCCTGGGATATAGGGAGAAAATATACCACTGGTTGGTTCAAGATATTT. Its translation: CAAWDIGRKYTTGWFKIF.

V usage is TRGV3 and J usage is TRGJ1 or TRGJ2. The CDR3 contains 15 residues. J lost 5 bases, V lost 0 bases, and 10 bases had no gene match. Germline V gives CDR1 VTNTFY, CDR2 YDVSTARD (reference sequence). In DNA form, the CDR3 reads TGTGCCACCTGGGACAGGCCTCGTCACCATTATAAGAAACTCTTT. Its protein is CATWDRPRHHYKKLF.

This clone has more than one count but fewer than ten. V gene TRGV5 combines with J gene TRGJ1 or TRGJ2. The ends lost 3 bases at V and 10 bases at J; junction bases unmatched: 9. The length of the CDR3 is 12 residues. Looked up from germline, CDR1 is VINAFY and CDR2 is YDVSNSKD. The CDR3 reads CATWDGGGKKLF. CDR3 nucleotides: TGTGCCACCTGGGACGGGGGCGGAAAGAAACTCTTT.

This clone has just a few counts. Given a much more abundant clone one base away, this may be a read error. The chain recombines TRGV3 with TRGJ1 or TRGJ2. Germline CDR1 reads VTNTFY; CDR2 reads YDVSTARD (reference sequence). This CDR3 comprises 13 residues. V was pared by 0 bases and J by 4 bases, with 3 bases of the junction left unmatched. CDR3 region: CATWDRTYYKKLF. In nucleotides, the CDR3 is TGTGCCACCTGGGACAGGACGTATTATAAGAAACTCTTT.

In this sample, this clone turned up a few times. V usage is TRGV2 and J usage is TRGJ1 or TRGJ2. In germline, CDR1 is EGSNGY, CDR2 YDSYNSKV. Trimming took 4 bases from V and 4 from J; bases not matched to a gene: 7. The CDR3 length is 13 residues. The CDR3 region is CATWEKDYYKKLF. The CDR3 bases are TGTGCCACCTGGGAAAAGGACTATTATAAGAAACTCTTT.

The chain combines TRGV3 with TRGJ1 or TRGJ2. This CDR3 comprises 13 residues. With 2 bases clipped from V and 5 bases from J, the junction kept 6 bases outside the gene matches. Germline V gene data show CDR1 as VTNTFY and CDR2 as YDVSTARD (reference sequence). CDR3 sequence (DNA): TGTGCCACCTGGGACAAAGGGGATTATAAGAAACTCTTT. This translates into CATWDKGDYKKLF.

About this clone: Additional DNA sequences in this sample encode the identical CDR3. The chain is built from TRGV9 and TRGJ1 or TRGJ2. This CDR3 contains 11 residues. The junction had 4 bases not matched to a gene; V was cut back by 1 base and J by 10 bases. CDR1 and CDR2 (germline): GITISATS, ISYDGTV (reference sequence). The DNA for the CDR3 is TGTGCCTTGTGGGAGGTTCCCAAGAAACTCTTT. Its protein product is CALWEVPKKLF.

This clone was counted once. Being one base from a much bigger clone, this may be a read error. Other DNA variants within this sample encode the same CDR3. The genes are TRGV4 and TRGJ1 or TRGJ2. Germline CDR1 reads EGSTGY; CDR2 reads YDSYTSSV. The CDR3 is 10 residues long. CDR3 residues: CATWDDKKLF. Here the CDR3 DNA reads TGCGCCACCTGGGATGATAAGAAACTCTTT.

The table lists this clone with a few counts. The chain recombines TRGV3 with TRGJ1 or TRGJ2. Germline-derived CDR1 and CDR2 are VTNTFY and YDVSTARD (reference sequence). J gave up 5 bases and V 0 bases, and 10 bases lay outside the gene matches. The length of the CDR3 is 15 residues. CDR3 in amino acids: CATWDRRRENYKKLF. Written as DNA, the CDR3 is TGTGCCACCTGGGACAGGCGAAGGGAAAATTATAAGAAACTCTTT.

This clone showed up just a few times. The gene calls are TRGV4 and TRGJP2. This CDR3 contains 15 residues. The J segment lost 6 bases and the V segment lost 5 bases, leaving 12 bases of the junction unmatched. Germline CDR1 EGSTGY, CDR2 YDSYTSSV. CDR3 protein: CATWVGVGRDWIKTF. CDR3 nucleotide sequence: TGTGCCACCTGGGTGGGGGTTGGGCGTGATTGGATCAAGACGTTT.

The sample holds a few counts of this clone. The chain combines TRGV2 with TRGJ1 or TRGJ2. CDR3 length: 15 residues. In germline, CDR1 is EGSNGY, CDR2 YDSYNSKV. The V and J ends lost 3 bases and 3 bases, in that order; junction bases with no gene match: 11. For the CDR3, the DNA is TGTGCCACCTGGGACAGGCCAGCGGTTTATTATAAGAAACTCTTT. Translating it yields CATWDRPAVYYKKLF.

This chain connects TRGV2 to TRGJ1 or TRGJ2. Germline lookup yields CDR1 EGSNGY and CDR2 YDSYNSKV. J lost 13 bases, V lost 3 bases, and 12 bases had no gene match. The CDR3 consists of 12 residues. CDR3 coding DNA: TGTGCCACCTGGGACAGGCGAGCGCCAAAACTCTTT. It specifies CATWDRRAPKLF.

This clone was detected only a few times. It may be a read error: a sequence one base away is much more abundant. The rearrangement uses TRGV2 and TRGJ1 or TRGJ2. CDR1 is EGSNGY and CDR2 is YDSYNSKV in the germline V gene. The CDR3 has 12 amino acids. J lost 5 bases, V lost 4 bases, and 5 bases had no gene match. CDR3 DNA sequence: TGTGCCACCTGGGAACCTAATTATAAGAAACTCTTT. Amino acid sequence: CATWEPNYKKLF.